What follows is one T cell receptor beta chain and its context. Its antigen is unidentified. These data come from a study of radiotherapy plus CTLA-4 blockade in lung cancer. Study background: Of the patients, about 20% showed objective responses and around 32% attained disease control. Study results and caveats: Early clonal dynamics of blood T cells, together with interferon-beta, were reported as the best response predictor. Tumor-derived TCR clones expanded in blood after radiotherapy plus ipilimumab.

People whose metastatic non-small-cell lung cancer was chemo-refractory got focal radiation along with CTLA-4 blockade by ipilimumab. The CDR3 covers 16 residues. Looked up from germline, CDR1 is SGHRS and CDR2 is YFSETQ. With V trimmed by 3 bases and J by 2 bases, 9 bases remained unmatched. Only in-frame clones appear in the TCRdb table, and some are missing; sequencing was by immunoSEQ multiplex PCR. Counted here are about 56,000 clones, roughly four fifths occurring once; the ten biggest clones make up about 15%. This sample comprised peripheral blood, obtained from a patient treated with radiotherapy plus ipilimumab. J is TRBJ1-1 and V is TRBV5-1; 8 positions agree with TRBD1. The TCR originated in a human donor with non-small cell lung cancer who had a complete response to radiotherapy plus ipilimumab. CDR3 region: CASSSPYRGKNTEAFF. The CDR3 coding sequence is TGCGCCAGCAGCTCACCGTACAGGGGGAAAAACACTGAAGCTTTCTTT.